These 32 T cell receptor beta chains came from one sample sequenced in a study of blood T cell repertoires in COVID-19. Sequencing was performed with immunoSEQ multiplex PCR; in TCRdb, only in-frame clones are kept and a portion is missing. This sample has roughly 260,000 clones, with about nine tenths found just once. Source material: peripheral blood. These TCRs come from a person aged 18-30 years with COVID-19, enrolled during active disease.

The chain joins TRBV9 to TRBJ2-3; 7 bases map to TRBD2. Germline V lookup: CDR1 SGDLS, CDR2 YYNGEE. This CDR3 has 15 amino acids. Unmatched junction bases numbered 6, after V lost 3 bases and J lost 2 bases. The CDR3 DNA follows: TGTGCCAGCAGCGCCACGGGACTACACACAGATACGCAGTATTTT. Amino acids: CASSATGLHTDTQYF.

The genes are TRBV15 and TRBJ1-4, with D hard to call. Deletions cut 3 bases from V and 5 bases from J, with 7 bases between. This CDR3 is built from 13 residues. CDR1 and CDR2 (germline): LNHNV, YYDKDF (reference sequence). CDR3 in amino acids: CATSSEMNEKLFF. The CDR3 nucleotides are TGTGCCACCAGCAGCGAGATGAATGAAAAACTGTTTTTT.

The rearrangement joins TRBV11-2 to TRBJ2-7; perhaps TRBD2 as D (6 bases). Germline CDR1 is SGHAT and CDR2 is FQNNGV. The germline V and J ends were trimmed by 6 bases and 1 base, with 13 bases remaining between them. The CDR3 sequence is 14 residues long. CDR3 in amino acids: CASRRGTQSYEQYF. In DNA form, the CDR3 reads TGTGCCAGCAGACGGGGGACTCAGTCCTACGAGCAGTACTTC.

This chain connects TRBV5-6 to TRBJ2-7; D might be TRBD2 (5 bases). V shed 5 bases and J shed 0 bases, with 9 bases lying between them. The CDR3 extends over 13 amino acids. Germline values: CDR1 SGHDT, CDR2 YYEEEE. The CDR3 region has the DNA TGTGCCAGCAGTTTCCGGGACTCCTACGAGCAGTACTTC. Translated: CASSFRDSYEQYF.

The chain is built from TRBV29-1 and TRBJ2-4, with D maybe TRBD1 (6 bases). Trimming shortened V by 4 bases and J by 4 bases, and 8 bases separated the two germline ends. From germline, CDR1 is SQVTM and CDR2 ANQGSEA. This CDR3 region has 12 residues. The CDR3, as DNA: TGCAGCGTTGCGGACAGTAAAAACATTCAGTACTTC. The encoded protein is CSVADSKNIQYF. The full variable domain, in which reference TRBV29-1 and TRBJ2-4 provide the parts outside the CDR3, is SAVISQKPSRDICQRGTSLTIQCQVDSQVTMMFWYRQQPGQSLTLIATANQGSEATYESGFVIDKFPISRPNLTFSTLTVSNMSPEDSSIYLCSVADSKNIQYFGAGTRLSVL.

The count of this clone is one. The rearrangement joins TRBV24-1 to TRBJ2-7; TRBD2 agrees at 16 bases. V lost 3 bases, J lost 6 bases, and 4 bases stayed unmatched. Per germline, CDR1 KGHDR and CDR2 SFDVKD. CDR3 size: 16 residues. The chain's CDR3 is CATSDGTSGRAGEQYF. CDR3 in DNA: TGTGCCACCAGTGATGGGACTAGCGGGAGGGCAGGCGAGCAGTACTTC.

V and J are TRBV27 and TRBJ2-3; 13 nucleotides agree with TRBD2. Germline lookup yields CDR1 MNHEY and CDR2 SMNVEV (reference sequence). There are 17 residues in the CDR3. The V gene end was trimmed by 4 bases and the J gene end by 5 bases; junction bases not matched to a gene: 9. The CDR3 DNA follows: TGTGCCAGCAGTTCCCTGGGACTAGCGGGACAGATAGATACGCAGTATTTT. Translation: CASSSLGLAGQIDTQYF.

As concerns this clone: Other DNA sequences from this sample encode an identical CDR3 as well. The chain employs TRBV24-1 and TRBJ2-2, with 7 bases matching TRBD2. Trimming cost V 0 bases and J 3 bases; bases outside gene matches: 0. Germline CDR1 reads KGHDR; CDR2 reads SFDVKD. The CDR3 totals 15 residues. The CDR3 nucleotides read TGTGCCACCAGTGATTTGGCGGGGGACACCGGGGAGCTGTTTTTT. It is translated as CATSDLAGDTGELFF.

V gene TRBV11-2 combines with J gene TRBJ2-7, with D perhaps matching TRBD1 (6 bases). V lost 5 bases to trimming and J lost 2 bases, with 16 bases between them. The CDR3 is 15 residues long. Germline lookup yields CDR1 SGHAT and CDR2 FQNNGV. The CDR3 spells CASSRAMGAAYEQYF. Written as DNA, the CDR3 is TGTGCCAGCAGCCGCGCAATGGGGGCTGCCTACGAGCAGTACTTC.

This clone was detected only once. The chain uses TRBV5-1 and TRBJ2-1; 10 bases are shared with TRBD2. The CDR3 consists of 15 residues. Germline V gene lookup returns CDR1 SGHRS and CDR2 YFSETQ. V lost 4 bases and J lost 4; bases outside the gene matches: 5. CDR3 region: CASSAGLAVYNEQFF. In nucleotides, the CDR3 is TGCGCCAGCAGCGCAGGACTAGCGGTTTACAATGAGCAGTTCTTC.

The CDR3 is CASSYRDNGNTIYF. DNA of the CDR3: TGTGCCAGCAGCTACCGGGACAACGGAAACACCATATATTTT. The chain uses TRBV11-1 and TRBJ1-3; D is perhaps TRBD1 (6 bases). The V and J ends lost 4 bases and 4 bases respectively, with 11 bases between them. Germline V lookup: CDR1 SGHAT, CDR2 FQDESV (reference sequence). The CDR3 consists of 14 residues.

The chain combines TRBV11-2 with TRBJ1-2; a possible D gene is TRBD1 (6 bases). CDR3 length: 16 residues. The V gene's germline CDR1 is SGHAT and CDR2 FQNNGV. V shed 2 bases and J shed 8 bases, with 21 bases lying between them. Here the CDR3 reads CASSLNSGGNFGGYTF. The CDR3 nucleotides read TGTGCCAGCAGCTTAAACAGCGGGGGCAATTTTGGAGGCTACACCTTC.

This clone was seen more than once but under ten times. The CDR3 sequence is CASRMGQGFPLHF. Here the CDR3 DNA reads TGTGCCAGCAGGATGGGACAGGGTTTCCCCCTCCACTTT. The rearrangement links TRBV27 to TRBJ1-6; 9 bases line up with TRBD1. Germline CDR1 MNHEY, CDR2 SMNVEV (reference sequence). CDR3 size: 13 residues. V was clipped by 6 bases and J by 13 bases; unmatched bases: 7.

V and J are TRBV13 and TRBJ2-7, with D possibly matching TRBD1 (6 bases). This CDR3 is 14 amino acids long. The germline V and J ends were trimmed by 5 bases and 1 base, with 12 bases remaining between them. Germline V CDR1 and CDR2: PRHDT, FYEKMQ (reference sequence). The CDR3 sequence is CASSLGTLSYEQYF. For the CDR3, the DNA is TGTGCCAGCAGCCTCGGGACATTATCCTACGAGCAGTACTTC.

This sequence joins TRBV29-1 and TRBJ2-7, with D uncertain. The CDR3 consists of 12 residues. The V gene lost 0 bases and the J gene lost 5 bases, with 8 bases spanning the gap. In germline, CDR1 is SQVTM, CDR2 ANQGSEA. CDR3 sequence reads: CSVEDLDHEQYF. The CDR3 region has the DNA TGCAGCGTTGAAGATCTAGACCACGAGCAGTACTTC.

This clone was observed a handful of times. The chain recombines TRBV6-4 with TRBJ2-2, with TRBD1 matching over 9 bases. Germline assignment: CDR1 MRHNA and CDR2 SNTAGT. Trimming cost V 6 bases and J 3 bases; bases outside gene matches: 5. The CDR3 is made up of 15 amino acids. CDR3 loop: CASSWRTGDTGELFF. DNA for the CDR3: TGTGCCAGCAGCTGGAGGACAGGGGACACCGGGGAGCTGTTTTTT.

The chain recombines TRBV28 with TRBJ1-1; possibly TRBD1 for D (5 bases). With 7 bases removed from V and 6 bases from J, the gap between germline ends came to 15 bases. Germline V lookup: CDR1 MDHEN, CDR2 SYDVKM. The CDR3 extends over 13 amino acids. CDR3 DNA sequence: TGTGCCAGCAACACCCGCCGGGGGGCTGAAGCTTTCTTT. Residues: CASNTRRGAEAFF.

The rearrangement links TRBV13 to TRBJ2-1, with 8 nucleotides matching TRBD2. The CDR3 has 14 residues. Per germline, CDR1 PRHDT and CDR2 FYEKMQ (reference sequence). With V trimmed by 3 bases and J by 7 bases, 5 bases remained unmatched. The CDR3 reads CASSFTSGLNEQFF. The CDR3 region has the DNA TGTGCCAGCAGCTTCACTAGCGGCTTAAATGAGCAGTTCTTC.

This sequence joins TRBV24-1 and TRBJ1-2; TRBD1 aligns across 11 bases. Germline V lookup: CDR1 KGHDR, CDR2 SFDVKD. The CDR3 has 14 amino acids. V was pared by 11 bases and J by 8 bases, with 12 bases of the junction left unmatched. DNA for the CDR3: TGTGCCAGCTGGAGACCGGGACAGGGGGACGGCTACACCTTC. Encoded protein: CASWRPGQGDGYTF.

V and J are TRBV2 and TRBJ2-2; D is possibly TRBD2 (5 bases). The CDR3 runs 12 residues. Trimming removed 7 bases from V and 5 bases from J, with 8 bases in between. Germline V gene lookup returns CDR1 SNHLY and CDR2 FYNNEI. The CDR3 nucleotides are TGTGCCAGCAACCGAGGGACCGGGGAGCTGTTTTTT. Translation gives CASNRGTGELFF.

V is TRBV10-2 and J is TRBJ2-2; maybe TRBD2 (6 bases). Trimming took off 4 bases at V and 4 bases at J, with 13 bases between the two ends. Germline values: CDR1 WSHSY, CDR2 SAAADI. The CDR3 totals 15 residues. CDR3 region: CASSGSGSRTGELFF. In DNA form, the CDR3 reads TGCGCCAGCAGTGGTTCCGGGAGTCGCACCGGGGAGCTGTTTTTT.

V and J are TRBV19 and TRBJ1-1; 7 bases line up with TRBD1. The germline V gene has CDR1 LNHDA and CDR2 SQIVND (reference sequence). The V gene end was trimmed by 3 bases and the J gene end by 4 bases; junction bases not matched to a gene: 14. This CDR3 has 17 residues. The CDR3 reads CASSINVQGVFSTEAFF. The CDR3 coding sequence is TGTGCCAGTAGTATCAATGTGCAGGGGGTATTCAGCACTGAAGCTTTCTTT.

The CDR3 DNA reads as TGTGCCAGCAGCTCTAAGGGACTTTCTAACTTCACCGGGGAGCTGTTTTTT. Amino acids: CASSSKGLSNFTGELFF. This sequence joins TRBV5-4 and TRBJ2-2; D is perhaps TRBD2 (6 bases). The germline gives CDR1 SGHNT, CDR2 YYREEE (reference sequence). This CDR3 has 17 amino acids. Between the trimmed V and J ends, which lost 3 bases and 4 bases, there was a span of 19 bases.

The V and J genes are TRBV7-3 and TRBJ2-1; D perhaps matches TRBD2 (5 bases). The V end was cut by 5 bases, the J end by 4 bases, with 21 bases between. The CDR3 is made up of 17 amino acids. Germline V CDR1 and CDR2: SGHTA, FQGTGA. CDR3 region: CASSTQGAGYGYNEQFF. For the CDR3, the DNA is TGTGCCAGCAGCACACAAGGCGCGGGTTACGGATACAATGAGCAGTTCTTC.

This sequence joins TRBV6-6 and TRBJ1-2, with 7 bases fitting TRBD1. This CDR3 is 14 amino acids long. The V segment lost 5 bases and the J segment 0 bases; nucleotides outside the gene matches: 3. In germline, CDR1 is MNHNY, CDR2 SVGAGI (reference sequence). The CDR3 bases are TGTGCCAGCAGTCCCGGGACAGCTAACTATGGCTACACCTTC. The encoded protein is CASSPGTANYGYTF.

The rearrangement uses TRBV2 and TRBJ1-1, with 10 positions matching TRBD1. Unmatched junction bases numbered 4, after V lost 4 bases and J lost 11 bases. The CDR3 spans 12 residues. Germline CDR1 reads SNHLY; CDR2 reads FYNNEI. This CDR3 reads CASSGTGGYAFF. As DNA, the CDR3 is TGTGCCAGCAGTGGGACAGGGGGATACGCTTTCTTT.

V usage is TRBV27 and J usage is TRBJ2-7, with D maybe TRBD1 (6 bases). Germline lookup yields CDR1 MNHEY and CDR2 SMNVEV (reference sequence). Between the trimmed V and J ends, which lost 2 bases and 2 bases, there was a span of 19 bases. This CDR3 is built from 17 residues. The CDR3 protein is CASSLLPPQGKPYEQYF. CDR3 in DNA: TGTGCCAGCAGTTTACTCCCCCCCCAGGGGAAACCCTACGAGCAGTACTTC.

The V call is TRBV28, the J call TRBJ1-4, with 7 bases aligning to TRBD1. Germline V gene sequence: CDR1 MDHEN, CDR2 SYDVKM. CDR3 length: 14 residues. The V segment lost 10 bases and the J segment 4 bases; nucleotides outside the gene matches: 9. CDR3 region: CAISRTGSNEKLFF. CDR3 nucleotides: TGTGCCATCAGCCGGACAGGAAGTAATGAAAAACTGTTTTTT.

The V and J genes are TRBV10-3 and TRBJ1-2, with TRBD1 matching 7 bases. The CDR3 is made up of 16 amino acids. Germline loops: CDR1 ENHRY, CDR2 SYGVKD. The V and J ends lost 6 bases and 0 bases, in that order; junction bases with no gene match: 10. CDR3 sequence (DNA): TGTGCCATCAGGGAAAACGGACAGGACTCTAACTATGGCTACACCTTC. Translated: CAIRENGQDSNYGYTF.

V gene TRBV27 combines with J gene TRBJ1-5; 7 bases line up with TRBD1. CDR1 and CDR2 (germline): MNHEY, SMNVEV (reference sequence). The CDR3 extends over 15 amino acids. Trimming at V came to 3 bases and at J to 4 bases, leaving 6 bases not matched to a gene. DNA of the CDR3: TGTGCCAGCAGTTTGTTCCAGGGGGTTAATCAGCCCCAGCATTTT. Translated: CASSLFQGVNQPQHF.

The J gene is TRBJ1-6, the V gene TRBV7-2, with TRBD1 matching 10 bases. The CDR3 loop spans 15 amino acids. J was trimmed by 8 bases and V by 4 bases; bases with no gene match: 5. Germline lookup yields CDR1 SGHTA and CDR2 FQGNSA. CDR3 sequence: CASSSRGQGHSPLHF. CDR3 bases: TGTGCCAGCAGCTCCAGGGGACAGGGGCATTCACCCCTCCACTTT.

J is TRBJ1-5 and V is TRBV4-1; D gene ambiguous. V was shortened by 0 bases and J by 7 bases, with 13 bases between the two germline ends. This CDR3 contains 15 residues. Germline assignment: CDR1 MGHRA and CDR2 YSYEKL. As DNA, the CDR3 is TGCGCCAGCAGCCAAGAGGTCACTTTCGGGCAGCCCCAGCATTTT. It encodes CASSQEVTFGQPQHF.